The 15 T cell receptor beta chains below all came from one sample that was sequenced in a study of beta chain features in type 1 diabetes. Reverse transcribing all isolated RNA meant expressed TCRB transcripts were sequenced. Only in-frame clones appear in the TCRdb table, and some are missing; sequencing was by immunoSEQ multiplex PCR. The sample lists 900,000 or so clones, around a sixth occurring once. Sample: naive CD4+ T cells from blood. The receptors were gathered from a woman aged 18-30 years in good health.

This clone was seen a handful of times. The genes are TRBV7-9 and TRBJ2-2, with D perhaps given as TRBD1 or TRBD2 (5 bases each). This CDR3 spans 14 amino acids. CDR1 SEHNR and CDR2 FQNEAQ come from the germline V gene (reference sequence). V gave up 5 bases and J gave up 4 bases, with 11 bases separating them. The CDR3 here is CASSLRGGTGELFF. CDR3 DNA sequence: TGTGCCAGCAGCCTCCGTGGGGGCACCGGGGAGCTGTTTTTT.

In this sample, this clone turned up a few times. The V and J genes are TRBV9 and TRBJ2-3; TRBD2 agrees at 9 bases. The V gene end was trimmed by 1 base and the J gene end by 0 bases; junction bases not matched to a gene: 6. The CDR3 extends over 17 amino acids. In germline, CDR1 is SGDLS, CDR2 YYNGEE. The CDR3 nucleotides read TGTGCCAGCAGCGTAAGAGGCGGGAGGGCTAGCACAGATACGCAGTATTTT. Amino acid sequence: CASSVRGGRASTDTQYF.

The rearrangement links TRBV4-3 to TRBJ1-1; maybe TRBD1 (6 bases). The CDR3 has 14 residues. Trimming took off 1 base at V and 4 bases at J, with 10 bases between the two ends. Germline V gene sequence: CDR1 LGHNA, CDR2 YSLEER. CDR3 in amino acids: CASSQANRVTEAFF. The CDR3 nucleotides are TGCGCCAGCAGCCAAGCCAACAGGGTCACTGAAGCTTTCTTT.

The chain links TRBV7-9 to TRBJ1-4, with 9 bases identical to TRBD1. Germline CDR1 SEHNR, CDR2 FQNEAQ (reference sequence). J gave up 5 bases and V 6 bases, and 7 bases lay outside the gene matches. The CDR3 covers 15 residues. CDR3 sequence reads: CASRTGTGRNEKLFF. The CDR3 region has the DNA TGTGCCAGCAGGACGGGGACAGGGAGAAATGAAAAACTGTTTTTT.

This clone has only a few counts. The chain has TRBV7-2 and TRBJ1-2; 10 bases are shared with TRBD1. Germline V gene sequence: CDR1 SGHTA, CDR2 FQGNSA. V shed 5 bases, J shed 4 bases, and the junction held 4 bases outside the gene matches. The CDR3 extends over 14 amino acids. CDR3 in amino acids: CASSPRTGGYGYTF. CDR3 DNA: TGTGCCAGCAGCCCGCGGACAGGGGGCTATGGCTACACCTTC.

The genes are TRBV7-9 and TRBJ2-3; TRBD2 is a possible D gene (5 bases). Germline loops: CDR1 SEHNR, CDR2 FQNEAQ (reference sequence). The CDR3 runs 15 residues. Trimming took 3 bases from V and 0 from J, leaving 10 bases between them. CDR3 sequence reads: CASSFIRTSTDTQYF. The CDR3 coding sequence is TGTGCCAGCAGCTTCATCAGGACTAGCACAGATACGCAGTATTTT.

The chain employs TRBV15 and TRBJ2-5, with 8 bases identical to TRBD1. CDR1 is LNHNV, CDR2 YYDKDF, per germline (reference sequence). The ends lost 3 bases at V and 1 base at J; junction bases unmatched: 4. The CDR3 length is 15 residues. DNA of the CDR3: TGTGCCACCAGCAGGACGACAGGGGCCCAAGAGACCCAGTACTTC. It codes for CATSRTTGAQETQYF.

The chain uses TRBV19 and TRBJ2-3; 10 bases are a match to TRBD2. The CDR3 spans 15 residues. Germline CDR1 and CDR2: LNHDA and SQIVND (reference sequence). After removal of 6 bases from V and 4 bases from J, the junction contained 7 bases not matched to a gene. CDR3 region: CASSTASGSPDTQYF. The CDR3 DNA reads TGTGCCAGTAGCACAGCTAGCGGGAGCCCAGATACGCAGTATTTT.

In nucleotides, the CDR3 is TGTGCCAGCAGCCGCTCTAGCTGGGAGACCCAGTACTTC. Translation gives CASSRSSWETQYF. The V gene is TRBV7-3, the J gene TRBJ2-5, with D tentatively TRBD2 (5 bases). There are 13 residues in the CDR3. CDR1 SGHTA and CDR2 FQGTGA come from the germline V gene. With 5 bases removed from V and 5 bases from J, the gap between germline ends came to 12 bases.

The chain carries TRBV5-7 and TRBJ1-5; D is perhaps TRBD1 (5 bases). Being an ORF, TRBV5-7 has a function that is uncertain. The ends were cut back, 0 bases at V and 5 bases at J, with 15 bases in the middle. CDR3 length: 16 amino acids. CDR3 DNA sequence: TGTGCCAGCAGCTTGGTTTTCGAGGGGCGTTATCAGCCCCAGCATTTT. Its translation is CASSLVFEGRYQPQHF.

The rearrangement joins TRBV9 to TRBJ2-1; TRBD2 matches 13 bases. The length of the CDR3 is 15 residues. Germline CDR1 and CDR2: SGDLS and YYNGEE. Trimming removed 2 bases from V and 7 bases from J; junction bases left unmatched: 3. In DNA form, the CDR3 reads TGTGCCAGCAGCGTGACTAGCGGGAGGTCGAATGAGCAGTTCTTC. It encodes CASSVTSGRSNEQFF. Full variable domain (missing parts from reference TRBV9 and TRBJ2-1): DSGVTQTPKHLITATGQRVTLRCSPRSGDLSVYWYQQSLDQGLQFLIQYYNGEERAKGNILERFSAQQFPDLHSELNLSSLELGDSALYFCASSVTSGRSNEQFFGPGTRLTVL.

A few counts support this clone. The rearrangement joins TRBV11-2 to TRBJ2-2, with D hard to call. This CDR3 contains 16 residues. Trimming took 6 bases from V and 6 from J, leaving 20 bases between them. Germline CDR1 reads SGHAT; CDR2 reads FQNNGV. The CDR3: CASRESLGSSPGELFF. The CDR3 DNA reads TGTGCCAGCAGAGAGTCCTTGGGGTCATCTCCCGGGGAGCTGTTTTTT.

This sequence joins TRBV9 and TRBJ2-1; 8 nucleotides agree with TRBD2. The length of the CDR3 is 15 residues. The junction had 5 bases not matched to a gene; V was cut back by 4 bases and J by 2 bases. The germline gives CDR1 SGDLS, CDR2 YYNGEE. The chain's CDR3 is CASSPQREPYNEQFF. In DNA form, the CDR3 reads TGTGCCAGCAGCCCCCAGCGGGAGCCCTACAATGAGCAGTTCTTC.

Turning to this clone: Other DNA sequences of this sample code for an identical CDR3. The rearrangement uses TRBV20-1 and TRBJ2-7, with 7 bases matching TRBD1. Germline CDR1 and CDR2: DFQATT and SNEGSKA (reference sequence). The length of the CDR3 is 11 residues. Germline trimming cut 6 bases from V and 5 bases from J; bases unmatched to any gene: 4. The CDR3 bases are TGCAGTGCGAGACAGGGCGACGAGCAGTACTTC. Translation: CSARQGDEQYF.

The chain links TRBV18 to TRBJ1-2; D is undetermined. The CDR3 contains 13 residues. Trimming removed 6 bases from V and 7 bases from J, with 15 bases in between. The germline V gene has CDR1 KGHSH and CDR2 LQKENI. CDR3 residues: CASSLDGRSGYTF. In DNA, the CDR3 is TGTGCCAGCTCTCTAGACGGGCGGTCTGGCTACACCTTC.